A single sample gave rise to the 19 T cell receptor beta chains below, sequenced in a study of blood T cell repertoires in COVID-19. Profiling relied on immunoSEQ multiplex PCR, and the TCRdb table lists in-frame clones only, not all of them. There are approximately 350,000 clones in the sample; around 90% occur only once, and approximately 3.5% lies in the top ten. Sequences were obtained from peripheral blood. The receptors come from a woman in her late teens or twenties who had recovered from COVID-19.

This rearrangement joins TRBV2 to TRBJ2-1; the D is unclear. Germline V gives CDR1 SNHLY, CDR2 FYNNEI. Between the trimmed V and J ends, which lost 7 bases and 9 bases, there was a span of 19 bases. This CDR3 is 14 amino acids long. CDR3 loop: CASTLIGYGSEQFF. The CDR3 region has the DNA TGTGCCAGCACCTTGATCGGCTACGGGTCTGAGCAGTTCTTC. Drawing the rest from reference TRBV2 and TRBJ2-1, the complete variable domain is EPEVTQTPSHQVTQMGQEVILRCVPISNHLYFYWYRQILGQKVEFLVSFYNNEISEKSEIFDDQFSVERPDGSNFTLKIRSTKLEDSAMYFCASTLIGYGSEQFFGPGTRLTVL.

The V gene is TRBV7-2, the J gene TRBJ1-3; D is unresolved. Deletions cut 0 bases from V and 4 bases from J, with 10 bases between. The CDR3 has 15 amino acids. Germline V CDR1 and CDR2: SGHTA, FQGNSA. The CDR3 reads CASSLAAYPGNTIYF. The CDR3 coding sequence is TGTGCCAGCAGCTTAGCCGCGTATCCCGGAAACACCATATATTTT.

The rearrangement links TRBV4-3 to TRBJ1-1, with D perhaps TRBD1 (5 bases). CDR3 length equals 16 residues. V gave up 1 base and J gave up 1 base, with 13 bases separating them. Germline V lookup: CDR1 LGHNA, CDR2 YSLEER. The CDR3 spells CASSQVFAGKNTEAFF. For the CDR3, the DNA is TGCGCCAGCAGCCAAGTTTTCGCAGGGAAGAACACTGAAGCTTTCTTT.

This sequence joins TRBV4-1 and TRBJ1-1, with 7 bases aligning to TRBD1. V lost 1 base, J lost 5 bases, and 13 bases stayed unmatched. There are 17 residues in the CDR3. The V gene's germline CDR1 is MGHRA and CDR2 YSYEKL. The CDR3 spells CASSQVSARQGATEAFF. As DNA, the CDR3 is TGCGCCAGCAGCCAAGTATCAGCTCGACAGGGAGCGACTGAAGCTTTCTTT.

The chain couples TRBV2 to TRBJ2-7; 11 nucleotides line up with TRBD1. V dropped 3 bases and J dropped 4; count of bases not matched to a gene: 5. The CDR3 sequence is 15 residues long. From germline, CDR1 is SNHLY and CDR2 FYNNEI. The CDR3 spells CASSEPGQGEYEQYV. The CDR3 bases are TGTGCCAGCAGTGAGCCGGGACAGGGGGAATACGAGCAGTACGTC.

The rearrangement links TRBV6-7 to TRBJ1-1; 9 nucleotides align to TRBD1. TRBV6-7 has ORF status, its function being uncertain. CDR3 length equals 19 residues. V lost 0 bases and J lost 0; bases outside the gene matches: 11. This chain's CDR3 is CASSYSSTGGAPMNTEAFF. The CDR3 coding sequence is TGTGCCAGCAGTTACTCCTCGACAGGGGGAGCCCCAATGAACACTGAAGCTTTCTTT.

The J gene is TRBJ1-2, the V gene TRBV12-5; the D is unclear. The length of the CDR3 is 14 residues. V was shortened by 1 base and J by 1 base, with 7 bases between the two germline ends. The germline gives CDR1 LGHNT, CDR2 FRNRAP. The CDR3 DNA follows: TGTGCTAGTGGTTTGGCCCCAAATAACTATGGCTACACCTTC. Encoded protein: CASGLAPNNYGYTF.

The CDR3 loop is CASSFGRIADFSPYNEQFF. CDR3 DNA: TGTGCCAGCAGCTTCGGCCGGATAGCGGATTTTTCGCCCTACAATGAGCAGTTCTTC. V and J are TRBV11-3 and TRBJ2-1, with D perhaps matching TRBD2 (6 bases). Between the trimmed V and J ends, which lost 3 bases and 2 bases, there was a span of 23 bases. Germline V gene data show CDR1 as SGHNT and CDR2 as YENEEA. This CDR3 is 19 amino acids long. Variable domain in full (rest from reference TRBV11-3 and TRBJ2-1): EAGVVQSPRYKIIEKKQPVAFWCNPISGHNTLYWYLQNLGQGPELLIRYENEEAVDDSQLPKDRFSAERLKGVDSTLKIQPAELGDSAVYLCASSFGRIADFSPYNEQFFGPGTRLTVL.

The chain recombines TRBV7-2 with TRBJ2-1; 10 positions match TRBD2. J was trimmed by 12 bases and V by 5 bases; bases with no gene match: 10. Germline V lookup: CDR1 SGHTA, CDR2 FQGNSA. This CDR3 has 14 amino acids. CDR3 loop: CASSLIAGGSRQFF. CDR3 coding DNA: TGTGCCAGCAGCCTCATAGCGGGAGGTAGTCGGCAGTTCTTC.

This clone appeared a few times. The CDR3 bases are TGCGCCAGCAGCCAGAGACTAGCGGGAATCGATGAGCAGTTCTTC. It yields the protein CASSQRLAGIDEQFF. The chain carries TRBV4-1 and TRBJ2-1; 11 bases match TRBD2. Looked up from germline, CDR1 is MGHRA and CDR2 is YSYEKL. J was trimmed by 8 bases and V by 3 bases; bases with no gene match: 6. The CDR3 runs to 15 residues.

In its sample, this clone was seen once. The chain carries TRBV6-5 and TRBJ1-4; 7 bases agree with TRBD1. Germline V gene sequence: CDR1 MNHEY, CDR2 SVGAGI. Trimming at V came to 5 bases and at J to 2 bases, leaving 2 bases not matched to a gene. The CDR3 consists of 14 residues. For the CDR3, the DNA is TGTGCCAGCAGTAGACAGGGTACTAATGAAAAACTGTTTTTT. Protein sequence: CASSRQGTNEKLFF.

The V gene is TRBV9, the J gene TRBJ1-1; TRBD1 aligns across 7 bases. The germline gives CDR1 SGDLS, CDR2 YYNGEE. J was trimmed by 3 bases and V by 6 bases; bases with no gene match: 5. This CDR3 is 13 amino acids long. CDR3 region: CASKQGTDTEAFF. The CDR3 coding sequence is TGTGCCAGCAAACAGGGGACGGACACTGAAGCTTTCTTT.

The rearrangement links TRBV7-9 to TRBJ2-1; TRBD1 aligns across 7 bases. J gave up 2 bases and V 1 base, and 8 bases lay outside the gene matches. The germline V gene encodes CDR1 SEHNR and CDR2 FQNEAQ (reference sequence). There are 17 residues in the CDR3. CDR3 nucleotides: TGTGCCAGCAGCTTAGTTGGCAGGGACAGCACCTACAATGAGCAGTTCTTC. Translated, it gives CASSLVGRDSTYNEQFF.

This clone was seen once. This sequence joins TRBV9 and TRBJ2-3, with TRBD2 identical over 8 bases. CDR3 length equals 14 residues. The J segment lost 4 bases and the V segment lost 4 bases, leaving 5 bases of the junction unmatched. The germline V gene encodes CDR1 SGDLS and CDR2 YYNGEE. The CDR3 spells CASSNSGSADTQYF. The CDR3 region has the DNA TGTGCCAGCAGCAACAGCGGGAGTGCAGATACGCAGTATTTT. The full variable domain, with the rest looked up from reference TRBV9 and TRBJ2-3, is DSGVTQTPKHLITATGQRVTLRCSPRSGDLSVYWYQQSLDQGLQFLIQYYNGEERAKGNILERFSAQQFPDLHSELNLSSLELGDSALYFCASSNSGSADTQYFGPGTRLTVL.

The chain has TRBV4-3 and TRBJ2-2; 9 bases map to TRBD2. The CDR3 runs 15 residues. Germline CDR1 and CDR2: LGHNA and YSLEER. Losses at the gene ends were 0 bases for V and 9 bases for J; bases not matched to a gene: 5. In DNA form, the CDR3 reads TGCGCCAGCAGCCAAGACCTAGCGGGATTGAGGGAGCTGTTTTTT. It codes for CASSQDLAGLRELFF.

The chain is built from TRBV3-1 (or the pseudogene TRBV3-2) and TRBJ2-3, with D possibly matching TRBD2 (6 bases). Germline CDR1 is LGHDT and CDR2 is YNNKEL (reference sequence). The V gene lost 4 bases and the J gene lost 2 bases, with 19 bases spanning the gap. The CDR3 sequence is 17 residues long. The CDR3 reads CASSPPVGGGFTDTQYF. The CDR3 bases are TGTGCCAGCAGCCCTCCGGTTGGGGGAGGTTTCACAGATACGCAGTATTTT.

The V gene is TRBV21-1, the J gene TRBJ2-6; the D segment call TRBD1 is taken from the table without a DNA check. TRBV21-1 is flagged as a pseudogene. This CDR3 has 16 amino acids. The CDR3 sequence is CASSLRGGLPANVLTF. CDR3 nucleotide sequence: TGTGCCAGCAGCCTGAGAGGGGGTCTACCGGCCAACGTCCTGACTTTC.

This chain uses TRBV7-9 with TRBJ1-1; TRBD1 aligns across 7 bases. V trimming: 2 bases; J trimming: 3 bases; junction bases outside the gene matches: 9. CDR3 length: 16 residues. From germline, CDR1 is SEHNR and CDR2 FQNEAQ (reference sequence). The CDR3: CASSLNRGRPDTEAFF. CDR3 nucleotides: TGTGCCAGCAGCTTAAATAGGGGGCGGCCGGACACTGAAGCTTTCTTT.

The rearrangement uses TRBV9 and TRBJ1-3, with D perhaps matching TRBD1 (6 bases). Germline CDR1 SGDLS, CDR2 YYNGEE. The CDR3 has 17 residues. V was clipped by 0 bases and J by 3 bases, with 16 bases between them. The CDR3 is CASSVEQGSRYGNTIYF. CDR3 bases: TGTGCCAGCAGCGTAGAACAGGGAAGTAGGTATGGAAACACCATATATTTT.